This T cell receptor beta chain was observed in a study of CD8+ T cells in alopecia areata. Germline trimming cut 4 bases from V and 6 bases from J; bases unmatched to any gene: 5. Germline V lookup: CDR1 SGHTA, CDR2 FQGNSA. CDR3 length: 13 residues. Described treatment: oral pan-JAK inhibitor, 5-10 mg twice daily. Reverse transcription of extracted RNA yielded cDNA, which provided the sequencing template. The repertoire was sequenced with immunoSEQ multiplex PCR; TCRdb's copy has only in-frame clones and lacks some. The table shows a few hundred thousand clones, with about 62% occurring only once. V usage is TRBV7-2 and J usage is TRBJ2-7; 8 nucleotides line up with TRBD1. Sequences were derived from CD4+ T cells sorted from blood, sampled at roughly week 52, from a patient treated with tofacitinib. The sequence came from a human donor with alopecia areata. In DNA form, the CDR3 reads TGTGCCAGCAGCTCCTCAGGGGGCGGCGAGCAGTACTTC. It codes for CASSSSGGGEQYF. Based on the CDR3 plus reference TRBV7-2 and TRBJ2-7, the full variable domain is GAGVSQSPSNKVTEKGKDVELRCDPISGHTALYWYRQSLGQGLEFLIYFQGNSAPDKSGLPSDRFSAERTGGSVSTLTIQRTQQEDSAVYLCASSSSGGGEQYFGPGTRLTVT.